This T cell receptor beta chain comes out of a study of blood T cell repertoires in COVID-19. About the research overall: Nucleic acid was either cDNA or gDNA, and it came from T cells, B-cell-depleted T cells, or PBMCs.

In the original analysis: For nucleated cells, counts were estimated from reference gene primer amplification. Generated by immunoSEQ multiplex PCR, the TCRdb table keeps only in-frame clones and is missing some. D and trimming come from the DNA, and the V and J calls and clone size come from that table. This table holds some 120,000 clones, around 81% found once. The CDR3 covers 15 residues. Germline CDR1 reads SNHLY; CDR2 reads FYNNEI. Trimming cost V 2 bases and J 13 bases; bases outside gene matches: 13. One Seattle source followed patients from active infection through their disease course. The chain joins TRBV2 to TRBJ2-5, with TRBD2 matching over 10 bases. This TCR was recovered from a man aged 25-45 years with COVID-19, enrolled during active disease. Sequencing was carried out using peripheral blood. The CDR3 DNA reads as TGTGCCAGCAGTGAAACAGGGCTAGCGGGGGCCCCGGGGTACTTC. Residues: CASSETGLAGAPGYF.